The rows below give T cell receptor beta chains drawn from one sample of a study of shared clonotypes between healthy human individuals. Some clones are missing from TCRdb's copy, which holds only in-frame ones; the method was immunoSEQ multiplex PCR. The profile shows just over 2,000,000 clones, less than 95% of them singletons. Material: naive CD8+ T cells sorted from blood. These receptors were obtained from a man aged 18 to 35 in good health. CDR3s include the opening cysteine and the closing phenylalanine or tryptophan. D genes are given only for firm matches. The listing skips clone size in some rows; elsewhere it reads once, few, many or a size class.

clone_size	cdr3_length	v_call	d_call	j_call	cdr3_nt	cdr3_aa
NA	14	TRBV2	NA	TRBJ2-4	TGTGCCAGTCTCGGCGGACTAGCCAAAAACATTCAGTACTTC	CASLGGLAKNIQYF
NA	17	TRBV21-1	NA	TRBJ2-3	TGTGCCAGCACCTACGAGGCTAGCGGCCGCGAAACAGATACGCAGTATTTT	CASTYEASGRETDTQYF
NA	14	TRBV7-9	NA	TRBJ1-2	TGTGCCAGCAGCTCTCCAGGAGGACCCAATGGCTACACCTTC	CASSSPGGPNGYTF
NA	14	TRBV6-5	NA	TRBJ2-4	TGTGCCAGCAGTCACCCGATGATGGGGAACATTCAGTACTTC	CASSHPMMGNIQYF
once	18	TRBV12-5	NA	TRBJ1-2	TGTGCTAGTGGTTTGGGTGCCCCACCGGAGCTTAAAACCTATGGCTACACCTTC	CASGLGAPPELKTYGYTF
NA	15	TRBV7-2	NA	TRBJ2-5	TGTGCCAGCAGCTTAGTCTGGGGGGCCCAAGAGACCCAGTACTTC	CASSLVWGAQETQYF
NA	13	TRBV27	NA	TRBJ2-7	TGTGCCAGCAGGACCGGGACAAACTACGAGCAGTACTTC	CASRTGTNYEQYF
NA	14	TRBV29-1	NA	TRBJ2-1	TGCAGCGTTGAGTCGGTTTACTCCTACAATGAGCAGTTCTTC	CSVESVYSYNEQFF
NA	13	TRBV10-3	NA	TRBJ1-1	TGTGCCGTGAGGGGGGGATTGAACACTGAAGCTTTCTTT	CAVRGGLNTEAFF
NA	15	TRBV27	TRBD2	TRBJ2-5	TGTGCCAGCCGCTTGGGAAGCGGGGTGGGAGAGACCCAGTACTTC	CASRLGSGVGETQYF
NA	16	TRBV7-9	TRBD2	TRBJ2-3	TGTGCCAGCAGCTCAACCTCTAGCGGAGAAACAGATACGCAGTATTTT	CASSSTSSGETDTQYF
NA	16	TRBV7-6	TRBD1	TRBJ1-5	TGTGCCAGCAGCTTAGGCCCGACAGGGGGCTTTCAGCCCCAGCATTTT	CASSLGPTGGFQPQHF